The clone carrying this TCR beta chain was seen a few times. Researchers prepared the TCRbeta library using unique molecular identifiers, the study reports. TCRdb recomputed calls from the PCR reads with MiXCR, one row per CDR3 protein. Here the sample spans 500,000 to 600,000 distinct CDR3 sequences, about 33% being singletons. These data originate in a study of T-cell reconstitution after alpha-beta-depleted transplantation in children. V dropped 7 bases and J dropped 6 bases, with 16 bases sitting between them. This CDR3 comprises 13 residues. The germline CDR1 and CDR2 sequences are SQVTM and ANQGSEA.

This TCR was recovered from a human donor who donated a stem cell graft to a child with aplastic anemia. The rearrangement joins TRBV29-1 to TRBJ2-1; D is perhaps TRBD1 or TRBD2 (5 bases each). The sample here was PBMCs from the stem cell graft donor, taken from the stem cell graft. The CDR3 sequence is CSAEGMGGNEQFF. The DNA for the CDR3 is TGCAGCGCCGAGGGGATGGGCGGCAATGAGCAGTTCTTC.